A single sample is the source of the 24 T cell receptor beta chains below, sequenced in a study of blood T cell repertoires in COVID-19. Sequencing was performed with immunoSEQ multiplex PCR; in TCRdb, only in-frame clones are kept and a portion is missing. The sample lists about 200,000 clones, approximately 85% occurring once. Sequencing used peripheral blood. These receptor sequences come from a woman older than 75 with COVID-19, enrolled during active disease.

The chain recombines TRBV27 with TRBJ2-5, with D possibly TRBD2 on 6 matching bases. V gave up 5 bases and J gave up 10 bases, with 32 bases separating them. The CDR3 sequence is 18 residues long. The V gene's germline CDR1 is MNHEY and CDR2 SMNVEV (reference sequence). CDR3 loop: CASSPLSRRGGPQLGQYF. DNA for the CDR3: TGTGCCAGCAGTCCCCTGTCTAGGCGGGGAGGTCCCCAGTTAGGCCAGTACTTC.

In this sample, this clone turned up once. This chain links TRBV5-6 with TRBJ1-3; D uncertain. The CDR3 loop spans 16 amino acids. The germline V gene has CDR1 SGHDT and CDR2 YYEEEE. V gave up 4 bases and J gave up 1 base, with 15 bases separating them. The CDR3, as DNA: TGTGCCAGCAGCATCCTAGGAGGAAAGTCTGGAAACACCATATATTTT. It translates to CASSILGGKSGNTIYF.

CDR3 protein: CASSLAATEGFGEQFF. The DNA for the CDR3 is TGTGCCAGCAGCTTAGCCGCGACAGAAGGCTTCGGTGAGCAGTTCTTC. The rearrangement joins TRBV7-2 to TRBJ2-1; TRBD1 might be the D (5 bases). This CDR3 region has 16 residues. Trimming left V 0 bases short and J 9 bases short, with 18 bases between. Germline CDR1 SGHTA, CDR2 FQGNSA.

The CDR3 sequence is CASRPRYNPYNEQFF. CDR3 nucleotide sequence: TGTGCCAGCCGCCCGCGGTACAACCCCTACAATGAGCAGTTCTTC. The chain joins TRBV2 to TRBJ2-1, with D unresolved. There are 15 residues in the CDR3. Trimming removed 8 bases at V and 2 bases at J, with 16 bases between. Germline V gives CDR1 SNHLY, CDR2 FYNNEI.

This clone came up a few times. The chain uses TRBV3-1 (or the pseudogene TRBV3-2) and TRBJ1-2; TRBD1 matches at 8 bases. The germline CDR1 and CDR2 sequences are LGHDT and YNNKEL (reference sequence). J gave up 2 bases and V 4 bases, and 0 bases lay outside the gene matches. This CDR3 is 13 amino acids long. CDR3 in amino acids: CASSRTGNYGYTF. Here the CDR3 DNA reads TGTGCCAGCAGCCGGACAGGGAACTATGGCTACACCTTC.

The CDR3 region has the DNA TGTGCCAGCAAGAGGGGGAACTCGGCGAGGGAAAAACTGTTTTTT. Translated, it gives CASKRGNSAREKLFF. This chain links TRBV21-1 with TRBJ1-4; the table's TRBD1 call for D was not verified on the DNA. TRBV21-1 is a documented pseudogene. There are 15 residues in the CDR3.

The chain combines TRBV6-6 with TRBJ1-5; TRBD1 agrees at 8 bases. V lost 5 bases and J lost 5; bases outside the gene matches: 5. Germline-derived CDR1 and CDR2 are MNHNY and SVGAGI (reference sequence). The CDR3 has 14 residues. CDR3 sequence reads: CASSGGTGDQPQHF. The CDR3, as DNA: TGTGCCAGCAGTGGAGGGACAGGTGATCAGCCCCAGCATTTT.

The chain joins TRBV27 to TRBJ1-1, with 10 bases lining up with TRBD1. The CDR3 length is 15 residues. The V and J ends lost 7 bases and 6 bases, in that order; junction bases with no gene match: 11. Looked up from germline, CDR1 is MNHEY and CDR2 is SMNVEV (reference sequence). The CDR3 here is CASITRTGGKAEAFF. The CDR3 DNA sequence: TGTGCCAGCATTACCCGGACAGGGGGGAAAGCTGAAGCTTTCTTT.

The sample holds a few counts of this clone. The gene calls are TRBV5-1 and TRBJ1-3; D uncertain. The CDR3 consists of 15 residues. The germline V gene encodes CDR1 SGHRS and CDR2 YFSETQ. Trimming removed 2 bases at V and 2 bases at J, with 11 bases between. The CDR3 bases are TGCGCCAGCAGCTTCGGGCGGGATGCTGGAAACACCATATATTTT. Its protein product is CASSFGRDAGNTIYF.

The chain is built from TRBV5-1 and TRBJ2-3; 12 bases match TRBD2. Germline CDR1 is SGHRS and CDR2 is YFSETQ. The V gene end was trimmed by 4 bases and the J gene end by 3 bases; junction bases not matched to a gene: 9. The CDR3 spans 17 residues. The CDR3 here is CASSLQPTSGGTDTQYF. The CDR3 region has the DNA TGCGCCAGCAGCCTCCAACCGACTAGCGGGGGAACAGATACGCAGTATTTT.

V is TRBV27 and J is TRBJ1-3; D remains unclear. CDR1 and CDR2 (germline): MNHEY, SMNVEV (reference sequence). Trimming took 6 bases from V and 0 from J, leaving 6 bases between them. CDR3 length: 13 residues. CDR3 amino acids: CASRQSSGNTIYF. The CDR3 DNA reads as TGTGCCAGCAGACAGAGCTCTGGAAACACCATATATTTT.

The V call is TRBV9, the J call TRBJ2-6, with 8 positions matching TRBD1. The CDR3 is 18 residues long. The J segment lost 4 bases and the V segment lost 4 bases, leaving 13 bases of the junction unmatched. CDR1 and CDR2 (germline): SGDLS, YYNGEE. CDR3 protein: CASSPHSGGASGANVLTF. The CDR3 region has the DNA TGTGCCAGCAGCCCCCATTCAGGGGGCGCATCCGGGGCCAACGTCCTGACTTTC.

The chain recombines TRBV3-1 (or the pseudogene TRBV3-2) with TRBJ2-7; D may be TRBD1 (5 bases). Germline CDR1 and CDR2: LGHDT and YNNKEL (reference sequence). The V gene lost 1 base and the J gene lost 6 bases, with 13 bases spanning the gap. The CDR3 extends over 14 amino acids. The CDR3 DNA sequence: TGTGCCAGCAGCCAAGGGTCAAGGGGTTTCGAGCAGTACTTC. Its translation is CASSQGSRGFEQYF.

This sequence joins TRBV19 and TRBJ1-1, with D hard to call. The V end lost 5 bases, the J end lost 4 bases, and 11 bases lay between the germline ends. The germline V gene encodes CDR1 LNHDA and CDR2 SQIVND (reference sequence). The CDR3 has 13 residues. The CDR3 coding sequence is TGTGCCAGTAGTTCTCAGGTCCCCACTGAAGCTTTCTTT. Protein sequence: CASSSQVPTEAFF.

The CDR3 loop reads CASSITHRTLPRGGAYGYTF. Here the CDR3 DNA reads TGTGCCAGTAGTATAACCCACCGAACCCTTCCGAGGGGAGGGGCGTATGGCTACACCTTC. The rearrangement links TRBV19 to TRBJ1-2, with TRBD1 as a possible D gene (5 bases). Trimming left V 2 bases short and J 5 bases short, with 30 bases between. The CDR3 covers 20 residues. The germline gives CDR1 LNHDA, CDR2 SQIVND (reference sequence).

This sequence joins TRBV6-5 and TRBJ1-6, with D unresolved. CDR1 is MNHEY and CDR2 is SVGAGI in the germline V gene. Trimming stripped 7 bases from V and 0 bases from J, with 7 bases between. The CDR3 is 14 residues long. This chain's CDR3 is CASMRSSYNSPLHF. DNA for the CDR3: TGTGCCAGCATGAGGAGCTCCTATAATTCACCCCTCCACTTT.

The chain uses TRBV9 and TRBJ2-1; 7 bases are a match to TRBD2. This CDR3 has 15 residues. In germline, CDR1 is SGDLS, CDR2 YYNGEE. J gave up 4 bases and V 0 bases, and 4 bases lay outside the gene matches. CDR3: CASSVDSGPYNEQFF. DNA for the CDR3: TGTGCCAGCAGCGTAGATAGCGGGCCTTACAATGAGCAGTTCTTC.

V is TRBV6-5 and J is TRBJ1-1; possibly TRBD1 for D (6 bases). Germline V CDR1 and CDR2: MNHEY, SVGAGI. The CDR3 is made up of 16 amino acids. The V gene lost 4 bases and the J gene lost 2 bases, with 17 bases spanning the gap. The CDR3 loop is CASSWGPTGTNTEAFF. The CDR3 bases are TGTGCCAGCAGTTGGGGCCCGACGGGGACAAACACTGAAGCTTTCTTT.

V usage is TRBV10-3 and J usage is TRBJ2-7, with D possibly being TRBD2 (6 bases). CDR3 length: 14 residues. Trimming pared 4 bases from V and 0 bases from J, leaving 10 bases between. Germline CDR1 and CDR2: ENHRY and SYGVKD. CDR3 DNA sequence: TGTGCCATCAGTGGGACCGGGAGCTCCTACGAGCAGTACTTC. It specifies CAISGTGSSYEQYF.

The genes are TRBV19 and TRBJ1-1, with 9 bases matching TRBD1. The CDR3 has 14 amino acids. The trim removed 7 bases at V and 1 base at J, leaving 4 bases unmatched. Germline assignment: CDR1 LNHDA and CDR2 SQIVND (reference sequence). The CDR3 loop is CASNDRGGNTEAFF. The CDR3 bases are TGTGCCAGTAACGACAGGGGGGGGAACACTGAAGCTTTCTTT.

The gene calls are TRBV30 and TRBJ1-2; D gene uncertain. The germline gives CDR1 GTSNPN, CDR2 SVGIG (reference sequence). The CDR3 length is 13 residues. V was clipped by 3 bases and J by 2 bases, with 10 bases between them. The CDR3 region has the DNA TGTGCCTGGAGCGCCTCGGTAAACTATGGCTACACCTTC. It translates to CAWSASVNYGYTF.

J is TRBJ2-2 and V is TRBV7-2; TRBD2 agrees at 13 bases. This CDR3 has 16 amino acids. V lost 3 bases to trimming and J lost 4 bases; unmatched junction nucleotides: 2. Per the germline V gene, CDR1 is SGHTA and CDR2 is FQGNSA. CDR3 sequence: CASSLRLAGGTGELFF. CDR3 coding DNA: TGTGCCAGCAGCTTGAGACTAGCGGGAGGCACCGGGGAGCTGTTTTTT.

This clone was recorded once. The rearrangement uses TRBV7-2 and TRBJ2-7; maybe TRBD1 (5 bases). The CDR3 runs to 15 residues. Trimming cost V 2 bases and J 3 bases, with 14 bases left between them. The germline V gene has CDR1 SGHTA and CDR2 FQGNSA. The CDR3 reads CASSLSGSESYEQYF. DNA for the CDR3: TGTGCCAGCAGCTTATCAGGGTCGGAGAGCTACGAGCAGTACTTC.

This clone was seen more than once but under ten times. This chain joins TRBV5-1 and TRBJ2-1; D is perhaps TRBD1 (6 bases). CDR1 is SGHRS and CDR2 is YFSETQ in the germline V gene. Trimming left V 3 bases short and J 4 bases short, with 20 bases between. This CDR3 region has 17 residues. DNA of the CDR3: TGCGCCAGCAGCTCCCCCCAGATATACAGGGAATACAATGAGCAGTTCTTC. Protein: CASSSPQIYREYNEQFF.